A selection of T cell receptor beta chains follows, all from one sample in a study of technical replicates of blood from a few donors. This table comes from immunoSEQ multiplex PCR, and its TCRdb copy is limited to in-frame clones, with some not included. The sample contains approximately 13,000 clones, roughly 85% of which appear only once. The source material was PBMCs. These receptor sequences come from a human donor in good health. Both conserved end residues are part of each CDR3. The D gene is left open where the match is weak. The listing skips clone size in some rows; elsewhere it reads once, few, many or a size class.

-,TRBJ1-4,-,TRBV4-1,CASSQDRGGSEKLFF,TGCGCCAGCAGCCAAGATCGGGGAGGATCTGAAAAACTGTTTTTT
TRBD2,TRBJ2-1,-,TRBV6-5,CASRRGGPGNEQFF,TGTGCCAGCAGGCGGGGGGGGCCCGGGAATGAGCAGTTCTTC
TRBD2,TRBJ2-1,-,TRBV4-2,CASSQDWAPAGAYEQFF,TGTGCCAGCAGCCAAGATTGGGCCCCAGCGGGAGCGTATGAGCAGTTCTTC
-,TRBJ1-2,-,TRBV28,CASSLQGGGYTF,TGTGCCAGCAGTTTACAGGGCGGAGGCTACACCTTC
-,TRBJ1-5,-,TRBV2,CASIQGWNQPQHF,TGTGCCAGCATACAGGGATGGAATCAGCCCCAGCATTTT
-,TRBJ2-2,-,TRBV5-1,CASSLDPPGSRYTGELFF,TGCGCCAGCAGCTTGGATCCCCCCGGGAGTCGATATACCGGGGAGCTGTTTTTT
TRBD2,TRBJ2-1,-,TRBV29-1,CSAGGDASGSRNEQFF,TGCAGCGCTGGGGGCGATGCTAGCGGGAGCCGTAATGAGCAGTTCTTC
-,TRBJ2-2,few,TRBV19,CASREKNTGELFF,TGTGCCAGTAGGGAGAAGAACACCGGGGAGCTGTTTTTT
TRBD2,TRBJ2-7,once,TRBV4-1,CASSQDRRSTSGSPEQYF,TGCGCCAGCAGCCAAGATCGAAGGTCGACTAGCGGGAGCCCGGAGCAGTACTTC
-,TRBJ2-5,-,TRBV21-1,CASSKDVREGQETQYF,TGTGCCAGCAGCAAAGACGTGCGGGAGGGCCAAGAGACCCAGTACTTC
-,TRBJ2-5,-,TRBV29-1,CSADKGLQETQYF,TGCAGCGCTGACAAGGGACTCCAAGAGACCCAGTACTTC
-,TRBJ2-5,-,TRBV28,CASSDQRETQYF,TGTGCCAGCAGTGACCAGCGAGAGACCCAGTACTTC
-,TRBJ2-1,-,TRBV21-1,CASTHPSMRGPDNEQFF,TGTGCCAGCACGCACCCTTCCATGAGAGGGCCTGACAATGAGCAGTTCTTC
TRBD1,TRBJ1-2,-,TRBV27,CASSSPDRGIRGYTF,TGTGCCAGCAGTTCCCCTGACAGGGGAATCAGGGGCTACACCTTC
-,TRBJ2-7,-,TRBV7-8,CASRLSTGVGLEQYF,TGTGCCAGCAGGCTAAGCACGGGGGTAGGTCTCGAGCAGTACTTC
-,TRBJ2-7,-,TRBV6-6,CASSPPSDEQYF,TGTGCCAGCAGTCCACCCTCGGACGAGCAGTACTTC
TRBD2,TRBJ2-1,-,TRBV19,CASTTLAGYNEQFF,TGTGCCAGTACCACCCTAGCGGGCTACAATGAGCAGTTCTTC
TRBD2,TRBJ2-3,-,TRBV7-6,CASSPGLAGGVTDTQYF,TGTGCCAGCAGCCCGGGACTAGCGGGAGGGGTTACAGATACGCAGTATTTT
-,TRBJ1-2,once,TRBV5-5,CASSFSGHGYTF,TGTGCCAGCAGCTTTTCAGGCCATGGCTACACCTTC
-,TRBJ1-2,-,TRBV12-5,CASGLSLNYGYTF,TGTGCTAGTGGTTTATCTTTGAACTATGGCTACACCTTC
-,TRBJ2-1,-,TRBV28,CASSFRLRDEQFF,TGTGCCAGCAGTTTCAGACTGCGCGATGAGCAGTTCTTC
TRBD1,TRBJ1-1,-,TRBV30,CAQRTGGPTEAFF,TGTGCCCAGAGGACAGGGGGCCCCACTGAAGCTTTCTTT
-,TRBJ2-3,-,TRBV19,CASSTSTDTQYF,TGTGCCAGTAGTACTAGCACAGATACGCAGTATTTT
-,TRBJ2-7,-,TRBV18,CASSPLTSSYEQYF,TGTGCCAGCTCACCACTTACTAGCTCCTACGAGCAGTACTTC
TRBD2,TRBJ2-3,once,TRBV11-2,CASRLFSGSGVNTQYF,TGTGCCAGCAGGCTATTCAGCGGGAGCGGGGTCAATACGCAGTATTTT
-,TRBJ2-2,-,TRBV18,CASSPQLASQSGELFF,TGTGCCAGCTCACCACAACTAGCCTCCCAATCGGGGGAGCTGTTTTTT
-,TRBJ2-1,-,TRBV6-1,CASRAGLHGNEQFF,TGTGCCAGCAGGGCGGGACTCCACGGCAATGAGCAGTTCTTC
TRBD2,TRBJ2-1,-,TRBV2,CASSLAGVDYNEQFF,TGTGCCAGCAGCTTAGCGGGAGTCGACTACAATGAGCAGTTCTTC
TRBD2,TRBJ2-7,-,TRBV7-8,CASSLWASGSSYEQYF,TGTGCCAGCAGCTTATGGGCTAGCGGGAGCTCCTACGAGCAGTACTTC
TRBD1,TRBJ2-7,-,TRBV28,CASTGQTNYEQYF,TGTGCCAGCACGGGACAGACGAACTACGAGCAGTACTTC
-,TRBJ1-3,-,TRBV21-1,CASSRGQGSGNTIYF,TGTGCCAGCAGCAGGGGACAGGGTTCTGGAAACACCATATATTTT
-,TRBJ2-1,-,TRBV5-1,CASSSSGSYNEQFF,TGCGCCAGCAGCTCGAGCGGCTCCTACAATGAGCAGTTCTTC
TRBD1,TRBJ1-1,once,TRBV27,CASSTGQGNTEAFF,TGTGCCAGCAGTACCGGACAGGGTAACACTGAAGCTTTCTTT
-,TRBJ2-1,-,TRBV5-1,CASSLPRGNNEQFF,TGCGCCAGCAGCCTACCCCGGGGGAACAATGAGCAGTTCTTC
-,TRBJ2-7,-,TRBV5-1,CASSLFSGYEQYF,TGCGCCAGCAGCTTGTTTAGCGGCTACGAGCAGTACTTC
-,TRBJ1-2,-,TRBV13,CASSDGVPLGGYTF,TGTGCCAGCAGCGACGGGGTCCCGCTTGGAGGCTACACCTTC
TRBD2,TRBJ2-5,-,TRBV6-1,CASSTGTSGRETQYF,TGTGCCAGCAGTACCGGGACTAGCGGGAGGGAGACCCAGTACTTC
TRBD1,TRBJ1-3,-,TRBV7-6,CASSLGTGGGNTIYF,TGTGCCAGCAGCTTAGGGACAGGGGGTGGAAACACCATATATTTT
TRBD1,TRBJ1-2,-,TRBV5-4,CASSLVPGQGRGYTF,TGTGCCAGCAGCCTCGTCCCGGGACAGGGGAGAGGCTACACCTTC
-,TRBJ2-7,-,TRBV12-5,CASGPEQATYEQYF,TGTGCTAGTGGTCCGGAACAGGCTACCTACGAGCAGTACTTC
TRBD1,TRBJ2-7,-,TRBV7-9,CASSLSGTGYEQYF,TGTGCCAGCAGCTTATCCGGGACAGGGTACGAGCAGTACTTC
TRBD1,TRBJ1-5,-,TRBV6-5,CASSSRTGGNQPQHF,TGTGCCAGCAGTTCCCGGACAGGGGGCAATCAGCCCCAGCATTTT